The rows below give T cell receptor beta chains drawn from one sample of a study of shared clonotypes between healthy human individuals. Some clones are missing from TCRdb's copy, which holds only in-frame ones; the method was immunoSEQ multiplex PCR. The sample has about 680,000 clones, around 90% seen once. Sequenced input: naive CD8+ T cells sorted from blood. These receptors all stem from a man aged 25-45 years in good health. Both conserved end residues are part of each CDR3. The D gene is left open where the match is weak. Clone size, where shown, is once, few, many, or a class for clones that have expanded.

j_call	d_call	v_call	clone_size	cdr3_nt	cdr3_aa
TRBJ2-3	TRBD2	TRBV10-3	NA	TGTGCCACCGGACTAGCGGGACCGGATACGCAGTATTTT	CATGLAGPDTQYF
TRBJ1-1	NA	TRBV4-3	NA	TGCGCCAGCAGCCAAAAGATAGCGGGGGGCCCTGAAGCTTTCTTT	CASSQKIAGGPEAFF
TRBJ2-2	TRBD2	TRBV5-1	once	TGCGCCAGCAGCCGGGGACTAGCGGGAGCGGACGGGGAGCTGTTTTTT	CASSRGLAGADGELFF
TRBJ2-5	NA	TRBV4-2	NA	TGTGCCAGCAGCCAAGTTCTGGGGTCGGAGACCCAGTACTTC	CASSQVLGSETQYF
TRBJ2-2	TRBD1	TRBV19	few	TGTGCCAGTAGGTCGGGACAGGGTTACGGGGAGCTGTTTTTT	CASRSGQGYGELFF
TRBJ2-7	TRBD1	TRBV29-1	NA	TGCAGCGTTGTATTAACAGGGGGCGACGAGCAGTACTTC	CSVVLTGGDEQYF
TRBJ2-2	NA	TRBV29-1	NA	TGCAGCGTTGAGGGGCCGAACACCGGGGAGCTGTTTTTT	CSVEGPNTGELFF
TRBJ2-7	NA	TRBV30	NA	TGTGCCTGTACCACGCACAGGCAGTCATTCGGGGACGAGCAGTACTTC	CACTTHRQSFGDEQYF
TRBJ2-3	NA	TRBV27	once	TGTGCCAGCAGTCCCTCCCCGGGAGATCACACAGATACGCAGTATTTT	CASSPSPGDHTDTQYF
TRBJ2-7	NA	TRBV2	NA	TGTGCCAGCGGGTACTACGAGCAGTACTTC	CASGYYEQYF
TRBJ2-1	NA	TRBV9	NA	TGTGCCAGCAGCCAAGCGTCGAGCTCCTACAATGAGCAGTTCTTC	CASSQASSSYNEQFF
TRBJ2-7	NA	TRBV7-8	NA	TGTGCCAGCAGCCTAAGAGAGGAGCCCTACGAGCAGTACTTC	CASSLREEPYEQYF
TRBJ2-4	NA	TRBV10-3	NA	TGTGCCATCAGTGATTACAGTCTAACCAAAAACATTCAGTACTTC	CAISDYSLTKNIQYF
TRBJ2-7	NA	TRBV19	NA	TGTGCCAGTAGTATTAGACTAGGTGGTTACGAGCAGTACTTC	CASSIRLGGYEQYF
TRBJ2-7	TRBD1	TRBV19	NA	TGTGCCAGCACGCCGACAGGGTCGGCCTACGAGCAGTACTTC	CASTPTGSAYEQYF
TRBJ2-2	TRBD2	TRBV4-1	NA	TGCGCCAGCAGCCCAGTCCCGCTAGCGGGAGTCGCCGGGGAGCTGTTTTTT	CASSPVPLAGVAGELFF
TRBJ2-7	NA	TRBV29-1	NA	TGCAGCGTTGAGGCCATCCAGCCATGGGGCTACGAGCAGTACTTC	CSVEAIQPWGYEQYF
TRBJ2-7	NA	TRBV4-3	NA	TGCGCCAGCAGCCAAGATGGAGGGGCCAGCGAGCAGTACTTC	CASSQDGGASEQYF
TRBJ2-5	NA	TRBV5-1	NA	TGCGCCAGCAGCGTGAGGCCCCTGCAAGAGACCCAGTACTTC	CASSVRPLQETQYF
TRBJ2-7	TRBD2	TRBV4-2	NA	TGTGCCAGCAGCCAAAATCTAGCGGGAGGAACCTACGAGCAGTACTTC	CASSQNLAGGTYEQYF
TRBJ1-5	NA	TRBV28	NA	TGTGCCAGCAGGCAGGATAATAGCAATCAGCCCCAGCATTTT	CASRQDNSNQPQHF
TRBJ2-1	NA	TRBV4-1	NA	TGCGCCAGCAGCCAAGGACTGCTAGGCAATGAGCAGTTCTTC	CASSQGLLGNEQFF
TRBJ2-3	NA	TRBV28	NA	TGTGCCAGCAGTTTTCCCGCCGCGGCTAGGACAGATACGCAGTATTTT	CASSFPAAARTDTQYF
TRBJ2-7	NA	TRBV19	NA	TGTGCCAGTAGTATTAATGACCCGCGCTACGAGCAGTACTTC	CASSINDPRYEQYF
TRBJ2-7	NA	TRBV6-6	NA	TGTGCCAGCAGTTACGATCTTAACGAGCAGTACTTC	CASSYDLNEQYF
TRBJ2-7	NA	TRBV7-6	NA	TGTGCCAGCAGCTTCCGAAGCTCCTACGAGCAGTACTTC	CASSFRSSYEQYF
TRBJ2-1	NA	TRBV30	NA	TGTGCCTGGAGTGTCTTTGTCCCGAGGGATGAGCAGTTCTTC	CAWSVFVPRDEQFF
TRBJ1-5	NA	TRBV9	NA	TGTGCCAGCAGCCCAGAAGACGGGACTTTCCCAGGGCAGCCCCAGCATTTT	CASSPEDGTFPGQPQHF
TRBJ2-1	NA	TRBV6-1	NA	TGTGCCAGCAGTGAAGCGGCCCCAGAGGCAGCTTACAATGAGCAGTTCTTC	CASSEAAPEAAYNEQFF
TRBJ2-7	TRBD1	TRBV18	once	TGTGCCAGCTCCTGGGACAGGGGCTCCTACGAGCAGTACTTC	CASSWDRGSYEQYF
TRBJ2-5	NA	TRBV9	NA	TGTGCCAGCAGCGGGGGGGAGACCCAGTACTTC	CASSGGETQYF
TRBJ1-2	NA	TRBV7-9	NA	TGTGCCAGCAGCTTAGGGGGAAGCAGCTATGGCTACACCTTC	CASSLGGSSYGYTF
TRBJ2-5	TRBD2	TRBV6-1	NA	TGTGCCAGCACTAGACTAGCGGGAGAGTCGGAGACCCAGTACTTC	CASTRLAGESETQYF
TRBJ2-3	NA	TRBV27	NA	TGTGCCAGCAGTTTATCGATCGCCTTAAGCACAGATACGCAGTATTTT	CASSLSIALSTDTQYF
TRBJ2-2	NA	TRBV7-6	NA	TGTGCCAGCAGCGAAACGGGTGCGAACACCGGGGAGCTGTTTTTT	CASSETGANTGELFF
TRBJ1-1	NA	TRBV27	NA	TGTGCCAGCAGTTTACAACCCCTGAACACTGAAGCTTTCTTT	CASSLQPLNTEAFF
TRBJ2-3	NA	TRBV27	once	TGTGCCAGCAGTTTATTTGAGGGGGTCGCCACAGATACGCAGTATTTT	CASSLFEGVATDTQYF
TRBJ2-5	NA	TRBV7-7	NA	TGTGCCAGCAGTCCCGGGGGGCGGGGCGAGACCCAGTACTTC	CASSPGGRGETQYF
TRBJ2-3	NA	TRBV21-1	NA	TGTGCCAGCAGTCCCCCGGGGGCAGGGGATACGCAGTATTTT	CASSPPGAGDTQYF
TRBJ2-3	NA	TRBV9	once	TGTGCCAGCAGCGTGTTGAGCGGTTGGGATACGCAGTATTTT	CASSVLSGWDTQYF
TRBJ2-5	NA	TRBV7-2	NA	TGTGCCAGCAGCTCAGGGGAATCCCAAGAGACCCAGTACTTC	CASSSGESQETQYF
TRBJ2-7	TRBD1	TRBV4-1	NA	TGCGCCAGCAGCCAAGCGGGACAGGCGAGCGAGCAGTACTTC	CASSQAGQASEQYF
TRBJ1-2	NA	TRBV6-1	NA	TGTGCCAGCATGTGGGCAGGCACGGAGGGCTACACCTTC	CASMWAGTEGYTF
TRBJ1-1	TRBD1	TRBV27	NA	TGTGCCAGCAGTCTATCATACAGGGGAGGTTCTGAAGCTTTCTTT	CASSLSYRGGSEAFF
TRBJ1-4	NA	TRBV27	NA	TGTGCCAGCAGTTTATTAAGGGAAAAACTGTTTTTT	CASSLLREKLFF
TRBJ2-2	TRBD2	TRBV2	NA	TGTGCCAGCAGTGAAGTGCGACTAGCGGGAGAGGGCGGGGAGCTGTTTTTT	CASSEVRLAGEGGELFF
TRBJ2-7	TRBD1	TRBV6-1	NA	TGTGCCAGCACCAAACGGGACAGGCTCTACGAGCAGTACTTC	CASTKRDRLYEQYF
TRBJ1-1	NA	TRBV5-1	NA	TGCGCCAGCAGCCGTATGGATTTGAACACTGAAGCTTTCTTT	CASSRMDLNTEAFF
TRBJ1-3	NA	TRBV7-9	NA	TGTGCCAGCAGCTTACCCAGAGGGGGTGGAAACACCATATATTTT	CASSLPRGGGNTIYF
TRBJ2-1	NA	TRBV9	NA	TGTGCCAGCAGCGTAGAGGCGTGGGGGGCCAATGAGCAGTTCTTC	CASSVEAWGANEQFF
TRBJ2-3	TRBD2	TRBV6-4	NA	TGTGCCAGCAGTGACTTCCTAGCGGGGCTCCATACGCAGTATTTT	CASSDFLAGLHTQYF